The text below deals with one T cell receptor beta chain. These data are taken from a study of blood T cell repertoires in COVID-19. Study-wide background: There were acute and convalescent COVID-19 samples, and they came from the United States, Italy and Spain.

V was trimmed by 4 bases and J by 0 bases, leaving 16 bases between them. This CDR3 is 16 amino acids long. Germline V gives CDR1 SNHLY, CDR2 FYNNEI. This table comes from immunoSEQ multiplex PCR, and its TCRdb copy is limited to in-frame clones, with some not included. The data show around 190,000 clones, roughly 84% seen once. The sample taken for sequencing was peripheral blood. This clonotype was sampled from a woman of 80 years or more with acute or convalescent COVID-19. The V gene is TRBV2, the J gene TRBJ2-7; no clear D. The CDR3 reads CASSGVRSGSSYEQYF. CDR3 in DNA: TGTGCCAGCAGTGGGGTGCGGTCTGGAAGCTCCTACGAGCAGTACTTC.